Listed here are 12 T cell receptor beta chains from one sample, sequenced in a study of CD8+ T cells in alopecia areata. Treatment denoted: oral pan-JAK inhibitor, 5-10 mg twice daily. Extraction of RNA preceded its reverse transcription into cDNA, which served as the sequencing template. Sequencing used immunoSEQ multiplex PCR; TCRdb keeps in-frame clones, though not all of them. The sample shows about 300,000 clones, 55% to 75% of them seen only once. The input for sequencing was CD4+ T cells sorted from blood, taken at week 24, from a patient treated with tofacitinib. The receptors stem from a human donor with alopecia areata.

The chain employs TRBV9 and TRBJ1-3; D gene ambiguous. Trimming removed 4 bases from V and 3 bases from J, with 11 bases in between. From germline, CDR1 is SGDLS and CDR2 YYNGEE. The CDR3 runs 14 residues. This CDR3 is CASSPTGFGNTIYF. CDR3 coding DNA: TGTGCCAGCAGCCCCACCGGATTTGGAAACACCATATATTTT.

Worth noting for this clone: In the same sample, other DNA sequences code for this CDR3. V and J are TRBV29-1 and TRBJ2-5; D not resolved. The CDR3 totals 11 residues. Between the trimmed V and J ends, which lost 4 bases and 2 bases, there was a span of 5 bases. CDR1 is SQVTM, CDR2 ANQGSEA, per germline. This CDR3 is CSVALQETQYF. The CDR3 region has the DNA TGCAGCGTTGCACTTCAAGAGACCCAGTACTTC.

The chain links TRBV29-1 to TRBJ2-5; no definite D call. The CDR3 has 11 amino acids. Germline lookup yields CDR1 SQVTM and CDR2 ANQGSEA. Trimming removed 5 bases from V and 5 bases from J, with 9 bases in between. CDR3 nucleotide sequence: TGCAGCGTTATGCTTTTGGAGACCCAGTACTTC. Translation: CSVMLLETQYF.

The sample holds a few counts of this clone. The chain links TRBV6-1 to TRBJ2-5; no reliable D call. Trimming removed 2 bases from V and 3 bases from J, with 7 bases in between. This CDR3 has 13 amino acids. CDR1 is MNHNS and CDR2 is SASEGT in the germline V gene. CDR3 region: CASSEQPEETQYF. In DNA, the CDR3 is TGTGCCAGCAGTGAACAGCCAGAAGAGACCCAGTACTTC.

The rearrangement joins TRBV4-1 to TRBJ1-1; 9 bases align to TRBD1. CDR1 and CDR2 (germline): MGHRA, YSYEKL. The trim removed 4 bases at V and 10 bases at J, leaving 4 bases unmatched. This CDR3 has 12 residues. The chain's CDR3 is CASSLGQGPAFF. The DNA of the CDR3 is TGCGCCAGCAGCCTAGGACAGGGGCCAGCTTTCTTT.

This clone was seen only once. The chain has TRBV6-1 and TRBJ2-7; no definite D call. V dropped 7 bases and J dropped 3 bases, with 13 bases sitting between them. Germline V gives CDR1 MNHNS, CDR2 SASEGT. The CDR3 runs to 13 residues. For the CDR3, the DNA is TGTGCCAGCACTGGCCCTTTGCTCTACGAGCAGTACTTC. This sequence encodes CASTGPLLYEQYF.

The gene calls are TRBV7-2 and TRBJ2-5, with 9 bases lining up with TRBD2. With 3 bases clipped from V and 5 bases from J, the junction kept 7 bases outside the gene matches. CDR1 and CDR2 (germline): SGHTA, FQGNSA. The length of the CDR3 is 15 residues. CDR3 nucleotides: TGTGCCAGCAGCTTTAGCGGGGGAAAAGGGGAGACCCAGTACTTC. Its protein product is CASSFSGGKGETQYF. The whole variable domain, remainder taken from reference TRBV7-2 and TRBJ2-5, is GAGVSQSPSNKVTEKGKDVELRCDPISGHTALYWYRQSLGQGLEFLIYFQGNSAPDKSGLPSDRFSAERTGGSVSTLTIQRTQQEDSAVYLCASSFSGGKGETQYFGPGTRLLVL.

This clone was recorded many times. The chain is built from TRBV5-1 and TRBJ2-3; tentatively, D is TRBD1 (6 bases). Germline CDR1 and CDR2: SGHRS and YFSETQ. The germline V and J ends were trimmed by 4 bases and 2 bases, with 17 bases remaining between them. The CDR3 covers 16 residues. Here the CDR3 reads CASSRIGGDFTDTQYF. In DNA, the CDR3 is TGCGCCAGCAGCCGCATAGGGGGAGACTTCACAGATACGCAGTATTTT.

This clone occurred a few times. The chain couples TRBV2 to TRBJ2-1; TRBD1 aligns across 10 bases. In germline, CDR1 is SNHLY, CDR2 FYNNEI. Trimming cost V 5 bases and J 3 bases; bases outside gene matches: 4. The CDR3 extends over 15 amino acids. The CDR3 bases are TGTGCCAGCAGTCGGACAGGGGGGGACTACAATGAGCAGTTCTTC. Translation: CASSRTGGDYNEQFF.

The CDR3 DNA is TGTGCCAGCAGTGATCGAAGCGGTGAAAACATTCAGTACTTC. Translating gives CASSDRSGENIQYF. V usage is TRBV2 and J usage is TRBJ2-4; tentative D call: TRBD2 (5 bases). V was trimmed by 3 bases and J by 5 bases, leaving 11 bases between them. The germline gives CDR1 SNHLY, CDR2 FYNNEI. CDR3 length: 14 amino acids.

V gene TRBV29-1 combines with J gene TRBJ2-7; TRBD1 agrees at 9 bases. CDR1 and CDR2 from the germline V gene are SQVTM and ANQGSEA. V shed 6 bases and J 2 bases; nucleotides not matched to a gene: 5. CDR3 length: 13 residues. DNA of the CDR3: TGCAGCGTCATACAGGGGGCGGCCTACGAGCAGTACTTC. It translates to CSVIQGAAYEQYF.

J is TRBJ1-2 and V is TRBV7-8; D uncertain. The CDR3 length is 15 residues. V lost 6 bases, J lost 2 bases, and 16 bases lay in between. Looked up from germline, CDR1 is SGHVS and CDR2 is FQNEAQ. CDR3 sequence reads: CASRPLRHGNYGYTF. In DNA form, the CDR3 reads TGTGCCAGCAGGCCTTTAAGACACGGAAACTATGGCTACACCTTC.